Listed here is a single TCR beta chain. The entry originates in a study of cytomegalovirus exposure and HLA in healthy donors. Study-wide context: Later, an analysis reported that the 100 to 150 validation repertoires had used the same platform as the roughly 650 first-cohort repertoires.

CDR3 length: 14 amino acids. From germline, CDR1 is MDHEN and CDR2 SYDVKM. V shed 6 bases, J shed 8 bases, and the junction held 8 bases outside the gene matches. TCRdb's table, derived via immunoSEQ multiplex PCR, lists solely in-frame clones and lacks some. The sample includes approximately 71,000 clones, 91% of them seen just once. This chain uses TRBV28 with TRBJ1-4; 8 bases align to TRBD1. The sequenced sample was PBMCs. This receptor was identified in a man younger than 35 in good health and CMV-seronegative. This chain's CDR3 is CASRLGQGEEKLFF. The CDR3 DNA reads TGTGCCAGCAGGCTCGGACAGGGAGAAGAAAAACTGTTTTTT.